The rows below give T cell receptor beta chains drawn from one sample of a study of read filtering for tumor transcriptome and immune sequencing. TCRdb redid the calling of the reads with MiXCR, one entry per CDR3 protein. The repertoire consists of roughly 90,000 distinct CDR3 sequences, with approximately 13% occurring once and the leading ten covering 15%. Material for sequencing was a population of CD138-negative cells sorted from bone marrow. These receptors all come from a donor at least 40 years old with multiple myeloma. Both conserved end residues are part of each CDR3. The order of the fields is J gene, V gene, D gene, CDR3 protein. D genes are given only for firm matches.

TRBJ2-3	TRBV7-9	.	CASSLASVTNTQYF
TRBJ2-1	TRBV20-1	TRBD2	CSARDSGRGYNEQFF
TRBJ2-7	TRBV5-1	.	CASSLVVRGPRQYF
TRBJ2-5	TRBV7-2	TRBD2	CASSLGLAGPAGEETQYF
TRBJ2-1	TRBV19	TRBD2	CASSDPPRSSGSSYNEQFF
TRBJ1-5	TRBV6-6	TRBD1	CASEDRGGSNQPQHF
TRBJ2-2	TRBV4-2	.	CASSRADSGATNTGELFF
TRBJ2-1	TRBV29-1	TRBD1	CSARTGYNNEQFF
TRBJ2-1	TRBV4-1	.	CASRAWGTNNEQFF
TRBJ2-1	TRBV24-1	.	CATSDMTAASYNEQFF
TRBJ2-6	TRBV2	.	CASRPETGANALTF
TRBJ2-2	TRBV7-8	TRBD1	CASRRQGDTGELFF
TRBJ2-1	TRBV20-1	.	CSATPPAGSSYNEQFF
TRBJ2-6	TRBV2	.	CASSPQGARANVLTF
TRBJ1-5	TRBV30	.	CAWSAGEYQPQHF
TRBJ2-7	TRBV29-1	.	CSADRGAAEQYF
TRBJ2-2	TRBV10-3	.	CAISENTLSIGELFF
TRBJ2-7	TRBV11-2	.	CASSATGSHSSYEQYF
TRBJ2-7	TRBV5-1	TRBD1	CASSLAPPSGTGIGEQYF
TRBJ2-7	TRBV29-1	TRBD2	CSVGGEGEQYF
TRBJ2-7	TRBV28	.	CASSSLAESSYEQYF
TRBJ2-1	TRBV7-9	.	CASSPSSWDEQFF
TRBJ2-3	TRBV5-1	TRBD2	CASNPAGETDTQYF
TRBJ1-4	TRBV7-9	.	CASSLVWDGKEKLFF
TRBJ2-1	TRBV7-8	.	CASSLSRTILKYNEQFF
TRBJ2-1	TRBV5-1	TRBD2	CASSLGLAEINEQFF
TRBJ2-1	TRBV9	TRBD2	CASSPPGTTHNEQFF
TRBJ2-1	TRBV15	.	CATSRADSPDNEQFF
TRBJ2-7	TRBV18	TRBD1	CASSPGTAYEQYF
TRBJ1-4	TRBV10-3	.	CATRGDGATNEKLFF
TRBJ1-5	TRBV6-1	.	CASREFKGTQHF
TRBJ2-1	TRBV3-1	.	CASIQALSYNEQFF
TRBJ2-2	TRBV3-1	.	CASSQGTAANTGELFF
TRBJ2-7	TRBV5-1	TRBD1	CASGIGTGFSEQYF
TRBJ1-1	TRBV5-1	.	CASSRGGGEAFF